These 2 T cell receptor beta chains share one sample of origin, sequenced in a study of monozygotic twins with inflammatory bowel disease. TCRdb derives one entry per CDR3 protein from the 5' RACE reads, leaving out DNA. This table lists around 410,000 distinct CDR3 sequences. The specimen sequenced was blood. These receptors all stem from a human donor with ulcerative colitis or Crohn's disease, or a healthy co-twin of an affected twin (not recorded which).

V is TRBV28 and J is TRBJ1-5. Germline assignment: CDR1 MDHEN and CDR2 SYDVKM. This CDR3 comprises 14 residues. Here the CDR3 reads CASRRDGHNQPQHF. Drawing the rest from reference TRBV28 and TRBJ1-5, the complete variable domain is DVKVTQSSRYLVKRTGEKVFLECVQDMDHENMFWYRQDPGLGLRLIYFSYDVKMKEKGDIPEGYSVSREKKERFSLILESASTNQTSMYLCASRRDGHNQPQHFGDGTRLSIL.

The V and J genes are TRBV13 and TRBJ2-3; the TRBD2 assignment by TCRdb is unverifiable without DNA. The V gene's germline CDR1 is PRHDT and CDR2 FYEKMQ (reference sequence). CDR3 length equals 20 residues. This CDR3 reads CASSDGTSGGAIHSTDTQYF.